The present TCR beta chain was sequenced within a study of T cell repertoires in cytomegalovirus infection. Turning to the study itself: Based on public TCR beta signatures, there were indications of CMV infection and of a matching HLA type.

MiXCR, applied by TCRdb to the reads, yields one record per CDR3 protein. The sample shows approximately 550,000 distinct CDR3 sequences, approximately 17% of them seen only once. V gave up 3 bases and J gave up 3 bases, with 15 bases separating them. CDR3 size: 15 residues. Regarding the study as a whole: Carriers of CMV and the relevant HLA type were discriminated by public TCR beta frequency. The response measured ex vivo was dominated by TCR beta clonotypes (HLA-C-restricted and CMV-specific).

This clonotype was detected ten times or more. As yet, its antigen is unknown. The V gene is TRBV12-3 or TRBV12-4, the J gene TRBJ2-7; D call uncertain. The clonotype comes from a human donor in good health (CMV status not recorded). Some clones in this sample may be carry-over from other donors' samples. Sequencing used CD8+ T cells from PBMCs. CDR3 DNA: TGTGCCAGCAGTTTGGGCAGGCCGTTGGGCTACGAGCAGTACTTC. It specifies CASSLGRPLGYEQYF.